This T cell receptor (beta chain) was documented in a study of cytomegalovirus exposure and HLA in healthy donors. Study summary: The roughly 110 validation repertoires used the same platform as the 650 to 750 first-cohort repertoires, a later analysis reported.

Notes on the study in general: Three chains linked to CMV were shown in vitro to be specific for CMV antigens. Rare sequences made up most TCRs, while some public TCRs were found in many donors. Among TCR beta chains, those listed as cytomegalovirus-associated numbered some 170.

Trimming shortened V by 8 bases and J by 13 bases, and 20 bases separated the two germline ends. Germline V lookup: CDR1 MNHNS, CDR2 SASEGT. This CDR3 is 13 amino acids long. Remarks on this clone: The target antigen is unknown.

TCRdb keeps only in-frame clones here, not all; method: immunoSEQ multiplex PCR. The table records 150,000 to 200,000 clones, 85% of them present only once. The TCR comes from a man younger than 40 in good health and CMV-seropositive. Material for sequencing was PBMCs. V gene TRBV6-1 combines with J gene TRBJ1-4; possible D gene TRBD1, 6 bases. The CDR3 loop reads CASQDRPLYGLFF. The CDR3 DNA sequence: TGTGCCAGCCAAGACAGGCCCCTATACGGACTGTTTTTT.